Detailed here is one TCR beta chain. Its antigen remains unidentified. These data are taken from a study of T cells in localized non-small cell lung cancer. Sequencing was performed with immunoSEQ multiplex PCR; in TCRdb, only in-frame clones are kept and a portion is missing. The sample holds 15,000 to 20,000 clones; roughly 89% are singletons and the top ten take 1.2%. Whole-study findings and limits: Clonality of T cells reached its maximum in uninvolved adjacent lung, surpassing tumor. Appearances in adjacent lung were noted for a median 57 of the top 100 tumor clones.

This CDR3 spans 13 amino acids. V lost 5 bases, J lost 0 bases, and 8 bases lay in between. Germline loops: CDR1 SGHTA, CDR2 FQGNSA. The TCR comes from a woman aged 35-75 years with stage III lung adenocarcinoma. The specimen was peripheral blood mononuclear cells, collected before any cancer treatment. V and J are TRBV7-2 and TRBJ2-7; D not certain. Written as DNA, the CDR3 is TGTGCCAGCAGCCCCGATAACTCCTACGAGCAGTACTTC. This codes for CASSPDNSYEQYF.